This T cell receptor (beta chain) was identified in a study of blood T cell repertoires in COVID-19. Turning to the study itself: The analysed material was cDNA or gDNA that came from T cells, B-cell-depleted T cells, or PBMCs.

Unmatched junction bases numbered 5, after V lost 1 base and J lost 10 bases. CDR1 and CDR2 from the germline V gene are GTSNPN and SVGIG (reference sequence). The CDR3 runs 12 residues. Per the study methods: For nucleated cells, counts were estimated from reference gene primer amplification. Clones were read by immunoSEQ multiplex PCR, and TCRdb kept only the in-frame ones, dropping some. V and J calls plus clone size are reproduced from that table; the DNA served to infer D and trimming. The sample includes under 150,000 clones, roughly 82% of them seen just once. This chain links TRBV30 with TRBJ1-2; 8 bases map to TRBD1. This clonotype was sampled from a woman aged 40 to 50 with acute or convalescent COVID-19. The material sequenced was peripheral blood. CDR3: CAWSAGGLDYTF. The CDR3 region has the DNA TGTGCCTGGAGTGCAGGGGGCTTGGACTACACCTTC. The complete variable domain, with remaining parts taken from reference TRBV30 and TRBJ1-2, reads SQTIHQWPATLVQPVGSPLSLECTVEGTSNPNLYWYRQAAGRGLQLLFYSVGIGQISSEVPQNLSASRPQDRQFILSSKKLLLSDSGFYLCAWSAGGLDYTFGSGTRLTVV.